These 26 T cell receptor beta chains came from one sample sequenced in a study of control samples from healthy donors and cancer patients. The method was immunoSEQ multiplex PCR; TCRdb's version includes in-frame clones alone and lacks a portion of them. The profile covers 120,000 or so clones, with 85% to 95% appearing a single time and approximately 9% taken by the ten largest. The specimen was blood. All receptors derive from a man aged 18 to 29 in good health.

The chain recombines TRBV30 with TRBJ2-3; 10 nucleotides align to TRBD1. Germline V lookup: CDR1 GTSNPN, CDR2 SVGIG (reference sequence). The V gene end was trimmed by 1 base and the J gene end by 3 bases; junction bases not matched to a gene: 4. The CDR3 runs to 15 residues. As DNA, the CDR3 is TGTGCCTGGAGTGCCGGGACAGGGGAGACAGATACGCAGTATTTT. Amino acid sequence: CAWSAGTGETDTQYF.

The chain employs TRBV7-6 and TRBJ1-1, with a possible D match to TRBD1 (6 bases). Trimming removed 5 bases from V and 5 bases from J, with 12 bases in between. The CDR3 loop spans 13 amino acids. The germline CDR1 and CDR2 sequences are SGHVS and FNYEAQ. CDR3 protein: CASSGTGTTEAFF. As DNA, the CDR3 is TGTGCCAGCAGCGGAACCGGGACAACTGAAGCTTTCTTT.

The J gene is TRBJ2-3, the V gene TRBV7-3, with TRBD2 matching 12 bases. V gave up 4 bases and J gave up 2 bases; unmatched junction bases: 4. CDR1 is SGHTA and CDR2 is FQGTGA in the germline V gene. The CDR3 length is 16 residues. The CDR3 is CASSSGLAGFTDTQYF. CDR3 nucleotides: TGTGCCAGCAGCTCCGGACTAGCGGGGTTCACAGATACGCAGTATTTT.

This clone has just one count. V and J are TRBV6-4 and TRBJ2-1; the D gene is possibly TRBD1 (5 bases). Trimming removed 2 bases at V and 5 bases at J, with 10 bases between. There are 14 residues in the CDR3. Per germline, CDR1 MRHNA and CDR2 SNTAGT. The CDR3 loop reads CASSDIRTHNEQFF. The CDR3 nucleotides read TGTGCCAGCAGTGACATTAGGACACACAATGAGCAGTTCTTC.

This clone was found once. The V call is TRBV5-5, the J call TRBJ1-5; D may be TRBD1 (6 bases). V gave up 0 bases and J gave up 0 bases, with 7 bases separating them. The CDR3 loop spans 15 amino acids. In germline, CDR1 is SGHKS, CDR2 YYEKEE (reference sequence). The CDR3 DNA sequence: TGTGCCAGCAGCTTGGAACAGGGTAGCAATCAGCCCCAGCATTTT. Its translation is CASSLEQGSNQPQHF.

V usage is TRBV11-2 and J usage is TRBJ1-5; D may be TRBD1 (6 bases). CDR1 SGHAT and CDR2 FQNNGV come from the germline V gene. This CDR3 contains 13 residues. V dropped 2 bases and J dropped 5 bases, with 7 bases sitting between them. As DNA, the CDR3 is TGTGCCAGCAGCTTATCAGGGGATCAGCCCCAGCATTTT. It yields the protein CASSLSGDQPQHF.

The gene calls are TRBV12-5 and TRBJ2-2; D unclear. Looked up from germline, CDR1 is LGHNT and CDR2 is FRNRAP. Trimming pared 6 bases from V and 1 base from J, leaving 21 bases between. CDR3 size: 18 residues. CDR3 nucleotide sequence: TGTGCTAGTGGAACCCCCCCCCGGGTCCCCCGGAACACCGGGGAGCTGTTTTTT. The encoded protein is CASGTPPRVPRNTGELFF.

The genes are TRBV5-5 and TRBJ2-1; D remains unclear. V lost 2 bases and J lost 4, with 13 bases in between. This CDR3 comprises 15 residues. Germline V gene sequence: CDR1 SGHKS, CDR2 YYEKEE (reference sequence). This CDR3 is CASSFGLPIYNEQFF. Here the CDR3 DNA reads TGTGCCAGCAGCTTCGGCCTACCGATTTACAATGAGCAGTTCTTC.

The chain joins TRBV3-1 (or the pseudogene TRBV3-2) to TRBJ2-1; 11 nucleotides line up with TRBD2. CDR3 size: 16 residues. In germline, CDR1 is LGHDT, CDR2 YNNKEL (reference sequence). The ends lost 0 bases at V and 8 bases at J; junction bases unmatched: 6. The CDR3 loop is CASSQELAGGRDEQFF. In DNA, the CDR3 is TGTGCCAGCAGCCAAGAATTAGCGGGGGGGAGGGATGAGCAGTTCTTC.

The V call is TRBV12-3 or TRBV12-4, the J call TRBJ2-3; 7 bases map to TRBD2. The CDR3 runs 13 residues. Unmatched junction bases numbered 9, after V lost 9 bases and J lost 6 bases. Written as DNA, the CDR3 is TGTGCCAGTAAATTGGGGGGGAGCGATACGCAGTATTTT. Its protein is CASKLGGSDTQYF.

V usage is TRBV7-9 and J usage is TRBJ2-2; 7 positions match TRBD2. CDR3 length: 15 residues. Germline V lookup: CDR1 SEHNR, CDR2 FQNEAQ (reference sequence). V was clipped by 5 bases and J by 4 bases; unmatched bases: 7. CDR3 sequence: CASSVSREGTGELFF. CDR3 coding DNA: TGTGCCAGCAGCGTAAGCAGGGAGGGCACCGGGGAGCTGTTTTTT. The full variable domain, in which reference TRBV7-9 and TRBJ2-2 provide the parts outside the CDR3, is DTGVSQNPRHKITKRGQNVTFRCDPISEHNRLYWYRQTLGQGPEFLTYFQNEAQLEKSRLLSDRFSAERPKGSFSTLEIQRTEQGDSAMYLCASSVSREGTGELFFGEGSRLTVL.

V is TRBV5-4 and J is TRBJ2-3, with D possibly matching TRBD1 (5 bases). The CDR3 extends over 13 amino acids. Trimming cost V 3 bases and J 5 bases, with 10 bases left between them. Germline assignment: CDR1 SGHNT and CDR2 YYREEE (reference sequence). The CDR3 bases are TGTGCCAGCAGCTCTCAGGGATTAGATACGCAGTATTTT. This sequence encodes CASSSQGLDTQYF.

The rearrangement links TRBV9 to TRBJ2-4, with a possible D match to TRBD2 (6 bases). This CDR3 comprises 18 residues. Germline CDR1 SGDLS, CDR2 YYNGEE. Trimming took off 0 bases at V and 0 bases at J, with 16 bases between the two ends. Written as DNA, the CDR3 is TGTGCCAGCAGCGTAGATGGCGGGGCGACCTTAGCCAAAAACATTCAGTACTTC. As protein: CASSVDGGATLAKNIQYF. The full variable domain, its missing parts supplied by reference TRBV9 and TRBJ2-4, is DSGVTQTPKHLITATGQRVTLRCSPRSGDLSVYWYQQSLDQGLQFLIQYYNGEERAKGNILERFSAQQFPDLHSELNLSSLELGDSALYFCASSVDGGATLAKNIQYFGAGTRLSVL.

V and J are TRBV2 and TRBJ1-6, with TRBD1 as a possible D gene (5 bases). CDR3 length: 14 amino acids. The V gene's germline CDR1 is SNHLY and CDR2 FYNNEI. Trimming pared 7 bases from V and 10 bases from J, leaving 17 bases between. The CDR3, as DNA: TGTGCCAGCAAACGTTCGGGACGCAGGTCACCCCTCCACTTT. As protein: CASKRSGRRSPLHF.

This chain links TRBV23-1 with TRBJ1-5, with TRBD1 matching over 8 bases. TRBV23-1 is treated as an ORF (open reading frame) with a function not yet certain. The CDR3 is 23 residues long. The V segment lost 0 bases and the J segment 4 bases; nucleotides outside the gene matches: 26. This CDR3 is CASSQSVCQGTGRSRVLNQPQHF. CDR3 sequence (DNA): TGCGCCAGCAGTCAATCGGTATGCCAGGGGACAGGAAGGTCTAGGGTCCTAAATCAGCCCCAGCATTTT.

The chain carries TRBV19 and TRBJ2-7, with no clear D. The V and J ends lost 5 bases and 2 bases respectively, with 10 bases between them. Germline V gives CDR1 LNHDA, CDR2 SQIVND (reference sequence). The CDR3 covers 13 residues. The CDR3 sequence is CASSLGLTYEQYF. The CDR3 DNA is TGTGCCAGTAGTCTGGGCCTGACCTACGAGCAGTACTTC.

This clone was seen once. The V and J genes are TRBV11-2 and TRBJ2-1, with 11 bases lining up with TRBD2. Germline CDR1 and CDR2: SGHAT and FQNNGV. The CDR3 consists of 14 residues. The J segment lost 8 bases and the V segment lost 6 bases, leaving 6 bases of the junction unmatched. The CDR3 nucleotides are TGTGCCAGCAGAAGACTAGCGGGGAAATATGAGCAGTTCTTC. This gives the protein CASRRLAGKYEQFF.

The V gene is TRBV18, the J gene TRBJ1-1; 11 nucleotides agree with TRBD1. The V segment lost 3 bases and the J segment 6 bases; nucleotides outside the gene matches: 9. This CDR3 is 16 amino acids long. Germline V lookup: CDR1 KGHSH, CDR2 LQKENI. The CDR3 spells CASSPNGQGAAAEAFF. The DNA of the CDR3 is TGTGCCAGCTCACCCAACGGACAGGGGGCAGCGGCTGAAGCTTTCTTT.

The V gene is TRBV12-3 or TRBV12-4, the J gene TRBJ1-2, with D hard to call. V lost 2 bases, J lost 0 bases, and 4 bases lay in between. This CDR3 comprises 13 residues. The CDR3 loop reads CASSLSANYGYTF. DNA of the CDR3: TGTGCCAGCAGTTTATCAGCTAACTATGGCTACACCTTC.

The CDR3, as DNA: TGTGCCAGCAGTTCCGACCCCCGACAGTCGCTGAGCACAGATACGCAGTATTTT. Amino acids: CASSSDPRQSLSTDTQYF. The chain couples TRBV6-2 or TRBV6-3 to TRBJ2-3; D is perhaps TRBD1 (5 bases). V was clipped by 4 bases and J by 0 bases, with 20 bases between them. Germline CDR1 and CDR2: MNHEY and SVGEGT. The CDR3 sequence is 18 residues long.

V gene TRBV25-1 combines with J gene TRBJ1-6; D is perhaps TRBD1 (5 bases). V was trimmed by 1 base and J by 13 bases, leaving 14 bases between them. Germline assignment: CDR1 MGHDK and CDR2 SYGVNS. The CDR3 is 14 amino acids. This CDR3 reads CASSEFRGESPLHF. CDR3 nucleotide sequence: TGTGCCAGCAGTGAATTCCGGGGGGAGTCGCCCCTCCACTTT.

In its sample, this clone was seen a few times. The chain joins TRBV6-1 to TRBJ2-2; D gene ambiguous. Trimming stripped 2 bases from V and 7 bases from J, with 8 bases between. There are 13 residues in the CDR3. The germline V gene has CDR1 MNHNS and CDR2 SASEGT. The CDR3 loop reads CASSENEHGELFF. The CDR3 nucleotides read TGTGCCAGCAGTGAAAACGAACACGGGGAGCTGTTTTTT.

V usage is TRBV9 and J usage is TRBJ2-5; 8 bases align to TRBD2. Unmatched junction bases numbered 10, after V lost 0 bases and J lost 3 bases. Germline CDR1 and CDR2: SGDLS and YYNGEE. CDR3 length: 17 residues. Here the CDR3 DNA reads TGTGCCAGCAGCGTAGGAGTGATTAGCGGGGCGAAAGAGACCCAGTACTTC. It is translated as CASSVGVISGAKETQYF.

The genes are TRBV5-6 and TRBJ2-7, with 10 bases fitting TRBD2. This CDR3 is built from 16 residues. Trimming at V came to 2 bases and at J to 2 bases, leaving 7 bases not matched to a gene. The V gene's germline CDR1 is SGHDT and CDR2 YYEEEE. The CDR3 spells CASSFLAGDHPYEQYF. CDR3 DNA sequence: TGTGCCAGCAGCTTTCTAGCGGGGGACCATCCCTACGAGCAGTACTTC. Drawing the rest from reference TRBV5-6 and TRBJ2-7, the complete variable domain is DAGVTQSPTHLIKTRGQQVTLRCSPKSGHDTVSWYQQALGQGPQFIFQYYEEEERQRGNFPDRFSGHQFPNYSSELNVNALLLGDSALYLCASSFLAGDHPYEQYFGPGTRLTVT.

In this sample, this clone turned up a few times. This rearrangement joins TRBV6-4 to TRBJ1-5; D gene unclear. This CDR3 is 12 amino acids long. V lost 0 bases and J lost 6, with 3 bases in between. Germline CDR1 is MRHNA and CDR2 is SNTAGT. CDR3 protein: CASSDSGQPQHF. As DNA, the CDR3 is TGTGCCAGCAGTGACTCCGGTCAGCCCCAGCATTTT.

The chain has TRBV5-1 and TRBJ2-5; 9 bases agree with TRBD2. V was clipped by 1 base and J by 4 bases; unmatched bases: 5. Germline V gene sequence: CDR1 SGHRS, CDR2 YFSETQ. CDR3 length: 15 amino acids. In nucleotides, the CDR3 is TGCGCCAGCAGCTTGCGGCGGGGGGGCCTAGAGACCCAGTACTTC. It translates to CASSLRRGGLETQYF.